This T cell receptor beta chain comes out of a study of human T cells and chemical hapten exposure. The overall study: The patient population, which was mostly female, had alopecia areata, totalis or universalis. It was small differences in pooled library volume that mainly caused per-sample TCR yields to vary. Whole-study results and caveats: Expanded TCRs showed more large CDR3 clusters than pre-sensitization or healthy control sets.

V was pared by 4 bases and J by 7 bases, with 7 bases between. Germline V lookup: CDR1 WNHNN, CDR2 SYGVQD (reference sequence). The CDR3 extends over 11 amino acids. It was the library that attached unique molecular identifiers to individual cDNA molecules. MiXCR, run by TCRdb on the RACE reads, gives a single entry per CDR3 protein. Among some 340,000 distinct CDR3 sequences listed, around 7% were seen once. This clonotype showed up many times. Its target is not known. Time point defined: patch test 1, 2 weeks after DPC sensitization. Treatment defined: therapeutic diphenylcyclopropenone sensitization with weekly scalp DPC.

The chain joins TRBV10-1 to TRBJ1-2; no firm D call. The sequence was collected from a young woman with alopecia areata. Some clones in this sample may be carry-over from other donors' samples. The sample in question was whole blood, obtained in connection with sensitization to the hapten diphenylcyclopropenone (DPC). As DNA, the CDR3 is TGCGCCAGCAGTGGGTCGGTTGGCTACACCTTC. Residues: CASSGSVGYTF.